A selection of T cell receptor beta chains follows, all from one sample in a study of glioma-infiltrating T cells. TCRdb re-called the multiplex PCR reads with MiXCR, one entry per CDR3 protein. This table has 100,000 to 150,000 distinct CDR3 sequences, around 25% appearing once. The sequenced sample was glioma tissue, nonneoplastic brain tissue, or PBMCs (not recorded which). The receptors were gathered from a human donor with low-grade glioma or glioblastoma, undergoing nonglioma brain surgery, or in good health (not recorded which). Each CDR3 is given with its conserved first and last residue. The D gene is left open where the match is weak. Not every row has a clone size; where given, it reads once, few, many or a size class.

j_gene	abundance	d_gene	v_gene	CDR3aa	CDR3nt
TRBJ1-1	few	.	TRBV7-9	CASSLGYAVTEAFF	TGTGCCAGCAGCTTAGGCTACGCGGTTACTGAAGCTTTCTTT
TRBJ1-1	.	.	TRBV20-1	CSAREGAAMNTEAFF	TGCAGTGCTAGAGAGGGGGCGGCCATGAACACTGAAGCTTTCTTT
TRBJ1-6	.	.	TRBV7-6	CASSADGGYNSPLHF	TGTGCTAGCAGCGCGGATGGGGGATATAATTCACCCCTCCACTTT
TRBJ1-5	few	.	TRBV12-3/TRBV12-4	CASSSTAPNQPQHF	TGTGCCAGCAGTTCGACAGCCCCCAATCAGCCCCAGCATTTT
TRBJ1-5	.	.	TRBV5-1	CASSRIPGDQPQHF	TGCGCCAGCAGCAGGATACCAGGGGACCAGCCCCAGCATTTT
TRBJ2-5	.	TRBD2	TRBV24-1	CATSESLAATQETQYF	TGTGCCACCAGTGAATCACTAGCGGCCACCCAAGAGACCCAGTACTTC
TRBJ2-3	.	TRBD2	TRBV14	CASSARTSSFPDTQYF	TGTGCCAGCAGCGCCCGGACTAGCTCGTTCCCAGATACGCAGTATTTT
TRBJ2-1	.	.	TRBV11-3	CASSFMTVSSYNEQFF	TGTGCCAGCAGTTTCATGACCGTAAGCTCCTACAATGAGCAGTTCTTC
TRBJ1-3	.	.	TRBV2	CASSERTYLRDSGNTIYF	TGTGCCAGCAGCGAACGCACCTACCTCCGGGACTCTGGAAACACCATATATTTT
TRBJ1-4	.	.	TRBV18	CASSRAAGYEKLFF	TGTGCCAGCTCACGGGCTGCGGGATATGAAAAACTGTTTTTT
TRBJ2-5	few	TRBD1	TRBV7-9	CASSSLGQATQETQYF	TGTGCCAGCAGCTCCCTTGGACAGGCAACACAAGAGACCCAGTACTTC
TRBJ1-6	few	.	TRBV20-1	CSAPDGSYNSPLHF	TGCAGTGCCCCGGATGGGTCCTATAATTCACCCCTCCACTTT
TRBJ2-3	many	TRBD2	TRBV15	CATSPRTSGWGDTQYF	TGTGCCACCAGCCCGCGGACTAGCGGGTGGGGAGATACGCAGTATTTT
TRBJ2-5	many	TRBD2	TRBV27	CASRQRGGEETQYF	TGTGCCAGCAGGCAGCGCGGGGGGGAAGAGACCCAGTACTTC
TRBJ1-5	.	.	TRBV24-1	CAISDWGHGQPQHF	TGTGCCATCAGTGATTGGGGGCATGGTCAGCCCCAGCATTTT
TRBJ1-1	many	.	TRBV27	CASSRGGRAFF	TGTGCCAGCAGCCGCGGTGGGAGAGCTTTCTTT
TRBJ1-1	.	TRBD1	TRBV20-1	CSARDRPGGVSNTEAFF	TGCAGTGCTAGAGATCGGCCAGGGGGCGTCTCGAACACTGAAGCTTTCTTT
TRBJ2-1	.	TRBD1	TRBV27	CAGSVYRGRDHNEQFF	TGTGCCGGCAGTGTTTACAGGGGGCGCGACCACAATGAGCAGTTCTTC
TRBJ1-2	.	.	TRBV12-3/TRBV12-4	CASSRPGDGYTF	TGTGCCAGCAGCCGACCAGGGGATGGCTACACCTTC
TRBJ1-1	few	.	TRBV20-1	CSCRPIGATMGTEAFF	TGCAGTTGCAGGCCCATAGGGGCTACAATGGGCACTGAAGCTTTCTTT
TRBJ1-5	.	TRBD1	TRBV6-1	CASRLDRGRQPQHF	TGTGCCAGCAGACTGGACAGGGGGCGTCAGCCCCAGCATTTT
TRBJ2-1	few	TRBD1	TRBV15	CATSTGTGVFQYNERFF	TGTGCCACCAGCACTGGGACAGGGGTTTTTCAATACAATGAGCGGTTCTTC
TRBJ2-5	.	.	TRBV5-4	CASSFPSAQETQYF	TGTGCCAGCAGCTTTCCAAGTGCCCAGGAGACCCAGTACTTC
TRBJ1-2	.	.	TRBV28	CAIAVNYGYTF	TGTGCTATCGCAGTGAACTATGGCTACACCTTC
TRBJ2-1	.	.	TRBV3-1	CASSQDYGARYNEQFF	TGTGCCAGCAGCCAAGATTACGGCGCTCGCTACAATGAGCAGTTCTTC
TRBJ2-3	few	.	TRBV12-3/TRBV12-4	CASGGGMGTDTQYF	TGTGCCAGCGGAGGGGGGATGGGCACAGATACGCAGTATTTT
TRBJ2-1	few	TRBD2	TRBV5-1	CASRVVAGGYSYNEQFF	TGCGCCAGCAGGGTGGTGGCGGGGGGATACTCCTACAATGAGCAGTTCTTC
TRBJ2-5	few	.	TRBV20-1	CSARGRYPQETQYF	TGCAGTGCTAGAGGCCGCTACCCTCAAGAGACCCAGTACTTC
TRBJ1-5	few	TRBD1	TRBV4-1	CASSPRTGYQPQHF	TGCGCCAGCAGCCCACGGACAGGATATCAGCCCCAGCATTTT
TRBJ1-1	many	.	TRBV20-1	CSARGQGPEAFF	TGCAGTGCTAGAGGCCAGGGACCTGAAGCTTTCTTT
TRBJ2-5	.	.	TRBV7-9	CASSLGRAALRRQETQYF	TGTGCCAGCAGCTTAGGGCGGGCGGCCCTCCGGCGGCAAGAGACCCAGTACTTC
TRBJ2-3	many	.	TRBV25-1	CASSVRQETSTDTQYF	TGTGCCAGCAGTGTTCGACAGGAGACTAGCACAGATACGCAGTATTTT
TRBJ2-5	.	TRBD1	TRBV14	CASSQGSGAGGLETQYF	TGTGCCAGCAGCCAAGGTTCCGGGGCAGGGGGCTTGGAGACCCAGTACTTC
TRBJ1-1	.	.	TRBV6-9	CASSYTQGQNTEAFF	TGTGCCAGCAGTTACACCCAGGGACAGAACACTGAAGCTTTCTTT
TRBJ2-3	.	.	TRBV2	CASSELTDTQYF	TGTGCCAGCAGTGAGCTCACAGATACGCAGTATTTT
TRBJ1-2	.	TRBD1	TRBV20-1	CSASVDRGGGSYTF	TGCAGTGCTAGTGTGGACAGGGGGGGGGGCAGCTACACCTTC
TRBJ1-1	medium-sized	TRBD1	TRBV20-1	CSADPTGSTEAFF	TGCAGTGCCGATCCGACAGGGAGCACTGAAGCTTTCTTT
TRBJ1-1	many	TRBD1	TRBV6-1	CAITRTGRATEAFF	TGTGCCATTACCAGGACAGGCCGGGCCACTGAAGCTTTCTTT
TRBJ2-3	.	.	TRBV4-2	CASSQADPTDTQYF	TGTGCCAGCAGCCAAGCGGATCCCACAGATACGCAGTATTTT
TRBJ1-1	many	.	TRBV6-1	CATPSKGYTEAFF	TGTGCCACCCCGTCAAAGGGATACACTGAAGCTTTCTTT
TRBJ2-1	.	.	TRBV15	CATSRVSRNSEQFF	TGTGCCACCAGCAGAGTGTCCCGGAATAGTGAGCAGTTCTTC
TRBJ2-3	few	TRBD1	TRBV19	CASRSPGQITDTQYF	TGTGCCAGTAGATCCCCGGGACAGATCACAGATACGCAGTATTTT
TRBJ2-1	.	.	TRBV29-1	CSVARGGGNEQFF	TGCAGCGTTGCGCGGGGAGGGGGGAATGAGCAGTTCTTC
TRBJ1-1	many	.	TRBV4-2	CASSQETGDAFF	TGTGCCAGCAGCCAAGAAACTGGGGATGCTTTCTTT
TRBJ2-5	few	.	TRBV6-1	CASSSRDSARGIEETQYF	TGTGCCAGCAGTTCCCGGGACTCTGCCCGGGGGATTGAAGAGACCCAGTACTTC
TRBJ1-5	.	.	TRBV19	CASRASGDQPQHF	TGTGCCAGTCGTGCCTCCGGAGATCAGCCCCAGCATTTT
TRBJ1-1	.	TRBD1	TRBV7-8	CASSLATGARTEAFF	TGTGCCAGCAGCTTAGCTACAGGGGCTCGAACTGAAGCTTTCTTT